These 20 T cell receptor beta chains share one sample of origin, sequenced in a study of glioma-infiltrating T cells after dendritic cell vaccination. Measured with immunoSEQ multiplex PCR; TCRdb has only the in-frame clones, and not every one. The table lists tens of thousands of clones, about 85% of them singletons. Time point meaning: after dendritic cell vaccination, including at tumor progression/relapse. The sequencing here drew on blood, taken after dendritic cell vaccination. Receptor source: a human donor with glioblastoma.

The V gene is TRBV6-1, the J gene TRBJ1-3; TRBD1 agrees at 11 bases. Germline V lookup: CDR1 MNHNS, CDR2 SASEGT. The ends lost 4 bases at V and 0 bases at J; junction bases unmatched: 2. There are 16 residues in the CDR3. This CDR3 is CASSAGQGGSGNTIYF. Here the CDR3 DNA reads TGTGCCAGCAGTGCGGGACAGGGGGGCTCTGGAAACACCATATATTTT.

This rearrangement joins TRBV2 to TRBJ2-1, with 7 bases identical to TRBD1. CDR3 length: 18 residues. Germline-derived CDR1 and CDR2 are SNHLY and FYNNEI. V shed 0 bases, J shed 0 bases, and the junction held 8 bases outside the gene matches. CDR3 sequence (DNA): TGTGCCAGCAGTGAAGCGCGGATATCAGGGGGCTCCTACAATGAGCAGTTCTTC. Translating gives CASSEARISGGSYNEQFF.

The rearrangement links TRBV6-5 to TRBJ2-1; 7 bases agree with TRBD1. The CDR3 spans 15 residues. The junction had 12 bases not matched to a gene; V was cut back by 6 bases and J by 7 bases. The germline V gene encodes CDR1 MNHEY and CDR2 SVGAGI. The CDR3 reads CASSKDRASLNEQFF. The CDR3 region has the DNA TGTGCCAGCAGCAAAGACAGGGCGAGTTTAAATGAGCAGTTCTTC.

The J gene is TRBJ2-7, the V gene TRBV5-1; D not resolved. V was pared by 3 bases and J by 3 bases, with 10 bases between. The CDR3 is 13 amino acids. Germline CDR1 and CDR2: SGHRS and YFSETQ. Here the CDR3 reads CASSSTPLYEQYF. The CDR3 nucleotides are TGCGCCAGCAGCTCCACACCTCTCTACGAGCAGTACTTC. Using reference TRBV5-1 and TRBJ2-7 for the parts outside the CDR3, the full variable domain is KAGVTQTPRYLIKTRGQQVTLSCSPISGHRSVSWYQQTPGQGLQFLFEYFSETQRNKGNFPGRFSGRQFSNSRSEMNVSTLELGDSALYLCASSSTPLYEQYFGPGTRLTVT.

This chain uses TRBV30 with TRBJ1-1; 7 bases fit TRBD1. V lost 3 bases and J lost 0; bases outside the gene matches: 10. Germline V CDR1 and CDR2: GTSNPN, SVGIG (reference sequence). The CDR3 totals 16 residues. The CDR3 loop reads CAWSFRDSKMNTEAFF. CDR3 in DNA: TGTGCCTGGAGCTTCCGGGACAGCAAAATGAACACTGAAGCTTTCTTT.

DNA of the CDR3: TGCGCCAGCAGCCAAGATGTAATTTCAGGATTCGGCACAGATACGCAGTATTTT. This translates into CASSQDVISGFGTDTQYF. The chain employs TRBV4-1 and TRBJ2-3; unclear D gene. The CDR3 has 18 amino acids. Deletions cut 0 bases from V and 1 base from J, with 17 bases between. Looked up from germline, CDR1 is MGHRA and CDR2 is YSYEKL.

The gene calls are TRBV29-1 and TRBJ1-1; no reliable D call. V lost 8 bases and J lost 0, with 7 bases in between. This CDR3 contains 11 residues. The germline gives CDR1 SQVTM, CDR2 ANQGSEA. The DNA of the CDR3 is TGCAGCCCACGGGTGAACACTGAAGCTTTCTTT. Translated, it gives CSPRVNTEAFF.

The chain couples TRBV2 to TRBJ1-2, with D possibly being TRBD1 (6 bases). The V and J ends lost 10 bases and 4 bases respectively, with 16 bases between them. Germline V gene sequence: CDR1 SNHLY, CDR2 FYNNEI. CDR3 size: 13 residues. This CDR3 is CATTTGTRYGYTF. The CDR3 nucleotides read TGTGCCACTACCACGGGGACACGCTATGGCTACACCTTC.

This chain connects TRBV27 to TRBJ2-7; TRBD2 agrees at 9 bases. CDR1 is MNHEY and CDR2 is SMNVEV in the germline V gene (reference sequence). CDR3 length: 16 amino acids. Germline trimming cut 8 bases from V and 3 bases from J; bases unmatched to any gene: 14. The CDR3 DNA reads as TGTGCCAGCGCCCCTGGGATCTTAGCGGGGGACTACGAGCAGTACTTC. This sequence encodes CASAPGILAGDYEQYF.

The chain is built from TRBV7-9 and TRBJ2-3, with TRBD2 matching 16 bases. CDR1 and CDR2 (germline): SEHNR, FQNEAQ (reference sequence). The CDR3 is made up of 17 amino acids. V lost 5 bases to trimming and J lost 6 bases; unmatched junction nucleotides: 8. DNA of the CDR3: TGTGCCAGCAGCATACCGGGACTAGCGGGGGGGCCGGATACGCAGTATTTT. Protein product: CASSIPGLAGGPDTQYF.

This clone was observed a single time. Other DNA sequences in the sample encode the same CDR3. The V gene is TRBV11-2, the J gene TRBJ1-1, with D perhaps matching TRBD1 (5 bases). Germline V gives CDR1 SGHAT, CDR2 FQNNGV. V was pared by 3 bases and J by 5 bases, with 16 bases between. This CDR3 is 15 amino acids long. CDR3 coding DNA: TGTGCCAGCAGCTTGGGGGGAGGGAAGTATACTGAAGCTTTCTTT. This encodes CASSLGGGKYTEAFF.

This chain uses TRBV15 with TRBJ1-1, with TRBD1 matching 12 bases. After removal of 3 bases from V and 0 bases from J, the junction contained 11 bases not matched to a gene. Germline CDR1 and CDR2: LNHNV and YYDKDF (reference sequence). CDR3 size: 19 residues. In DNA form, the CDR3 reads TGTGCCACCAGCAGGGACAAGGGCGGGACAGGGGGCATGAACACTGAAGCTTTCTTT. Translation: CATSRDKGGTGGMNTEAFF.

Only a few counts were recorded for this clone. The J gene is TRBJ1-2, the V gene TRBV6-5; maybe TRBD1 (6 bases). Trimming pared 6 bases from V and 8 bases from J, leaving 13 bases between. This CDR3 is 12 amino acids long. The V gene's germline CDR1 is MNHEY and CDR2 SVGAGI. CDR3 nucleotides: TGTGCCAGCAGCGATAACAGGGCAGGCTACACCTTC. The encoded protein is CASSDNRAGYTF.

The V call is TRBV2, the J call TRBJ1-5; D ambiguous. This CDR3 spans 14 amino acids. CDR1 is SNHLY and CDR2 is FYNNEI in the germline V gene. V lost 6 bases and J 0 bases, leaving 9 bases between the germline ends. In DNA, the CDR3 is TGTGCCAGCAGGGCCTCTTATAGCAATCAGCCCCAGCATTTT. The encoded protein is CASRASYSNQPQHF.

The chain joins TRBV11-3 to TRBJ2-2; 8 nucleotides align to TRBD1. This CDR3 has 15 residues. V lost 5 bases and J lost 1; bases outside the gene matches: 3. Germline CDR1 SGHNT, CDR2 YENEEA. For the CDR3, the DNA is TGTGCCAGCAGCAGACAGGGGCGGAACACCGGGGAGCTGTTTTTT. Translated: CASSRQGRNTGELFF.

The chain is built from TRBV6-4 and TRBJ2-7; D is possibly TRBD1 (6 bases). The CDR3 totals 14 residues. The V end lost 6 bases, the J end lost 2 bases, and 14 bases lay between the germline ends. Germline V gene data show CDR1 as MRHNA and CDR2 as SNTAGT. CDR3 in amino acids: CASSKTGPTYEQYF. The CDR3 coding sequence is TGTGCCAGCAGCAAGACAGGTCCCACCTACGAGCAGTACTTC.

The chain is built from TRBV15 and TRBJ1-4; the D is unclear. The germline V gene has CDR1 LNHNV and CDR2 YYDKDF (reference sequence). V was shortened by 1 base and J by 3 bases, with 9 bases between the two germline ends. The CDR3 has 15 residues. In DNA form, the CDR3 reads TGTGCCACCAGCAGAGTAAGGAGAGCTAATGAAAAACTGTTTTTT. This gives the protein CATSRVRRANEKLFF.

The sample holds one count of this clone. The chain has TRBV2 and TRBJ2-7; D may be TRBD2 (6 bases). Trimming took off 8 bases at V and 0 bases at J, with 20 bases between the two ends. Germline-derived CDR1 and CDR2 are SNHLY and FYNNEI. There are 16 residues in the CDR3. The CDR3 DNA reads TGTGCCAGCGTCGGGGGATTGGGGCGGAGCTCCTACGAGCAGTACTTC. Translated: CASVGGLGRSSYEQYF.

The rearrangement joins TRBV5-1 to TRBJ1-2, with 7 bases identical to TRBD1. Germline CDR1 reads SGHRS; CDR2 reads YFSETQ. The V segment lost 1 base and the J segment 4 bases; nucleotides outside the gene matches: 1. This CDR3 is built from 13 residues. The CDR3 sequence is CASSLTGAYGYTF. CDR3 in DNA: TGCGCCAGCAGCTTGACAGGGGCCTATGGCTACACCTTC. Filled out from reference TRBV5-1 and TRBJ1-2, the complete variable domain reads KAGVTQTPRYLIKTRGQQVTLSCSPISGHRSVSWYQQTPGQGLQFLFEYFSETQRNKGNFPGRFSGRQFSNSRSEMNVSTLELGDSALYLCASSLTGAYGYTFGSGTRLTVV.

The genes are TRBV6-5 and TRBJ1-1; maybe TRBD1 (5 bases). The V end lost 5 bases, the J end lost 6 bases, and 16 bases lay between the germline ends. The CDR3 consists of 14 residues. Germline V CDR1 and CDR2: MNHEY, SVGAGI. CDR3 DNA sequence: TGTGCCAGCAGTACATTATCAGGGAGGGCTGAAGCTTTCTTT. Encoded protein: CASSTLSGRAEAFF.